This is a list of T cell receptor beta chains from one sample in a study of T cells in Graves' hyperthyroidism and ophthalmopathy. TCRdb analysed the multiplex PCR reads with MiXCR anew, one entry per CDR3 protein. The sample has about 600,000 distinct CDR3 sequences; approximately 15% are singletons. The material sequenced was blood. All receptors come from a middle-aged woman with Graves' ophthalmopathy. CDR3s include the opening cysteine and the closing phenylalanine or tryptophan. D genes are given only for firm matches. Only part of the rows carry a size: once, few, many, or a class if the clone is expanded.

J gene: TRBJ2-7
V gene: TRBV19
clone size: once
D gene: TRBD1
CDR3 protein: CASSNADRGSDEQYF
CDR3 DNA: TGTGCCAGTAGTAACGCGGACAGGGGGAGCGACGAGCAGTACTTC

J gene: TRBJ1-5
V gene: TRBV20-1
clone size: few
D gene: TRBD1
CDR3 protein: CSAGGQGNQPQHF
CDR3 DNA: TGCAGTGCTGGAGGACAGGGGAATCAGCCCCAGCATTTT

J gene: TRBJ1-6
V gene: TRBV20-1
clone size: -
D gene: -
CDR3 protein: CSARVINGFNSPLHF
CDR3 DNA: TGCAGTGCTAGAGTTATCAACGGATTTAATTCACCCCTCCACTTT

J gene: TRBJ2-2
V gene: TRBV5-1
clone size: few
D gene: -
CDR3 protein: CASSSAGDTGELFF
CDR3 DNA: TGCGCCAGCAGCTCCGCCGGGGACACCGGGGAGCTGTTTTTT

J gene: TRBJ1-1
V gene: TRBV20-1
clone size: few
D gene: -
CDR3 protein: CSARGFAAEAFF
CDR3 DNA: TGCAGTGCTAGAGGGTTCGCCGCTGAAGCTTTCTTT

J gene: TRBJ1-5
V gene: TRBV28
clone size: -
D gene: TRBD1
CDR3 protein: CASSSGTVYQPQHF
CDR3 DNA: TGTGCCAGCAGTTCCGGGACAGTCTATCAGCCCCAGCATTTT

J gene: TRBJ1-1
V gene: TRBV6-9
clone size: -
D gene: -
CDR3 protein: CASKLNTVITEAFF
CDR3 DNA: TGTGCCAGCAAGTTAAACACAGTGATCACTGAAGCTTTCTTT

J gene: TRBJ1-1
V gene: TRBV20-1
clone size: -
D gene: -
CDR3 protein: CSARWSVNAEAFF
CDR3 DNA: TGCAGTGCTAGGTGGTCGGTGAACGCTGAAGCTTTCTTT

J gene: TRBJ1-2
V gene: TRBV20-1
clone size: -
D gene: -
CDR3 protein: CSARKNIGEYGYTF
CDR3 DNA: TGCAGTGCTAGGAAGAACATAGGGGAATATGGCTACACCTTC

J gene: TRBJ1-1
V gene: TRBV18
clone size: many
D gene: -
CDR3 protein: CASSPQERNTEAFF
CDR3 DNA: TGTGCCAGCTCACCACAGGAGAGGAACACTGAAGCTTTCTTT

J gene: TRBJ1-2
V gene: TRBV18
clone size: few
D gene: TRBD1
CDR3 protein: CASSSVWTGADYGYTF
CDR3 DNA: TGTGCCAGCTCATCAGTATGGACAGGCGCCGACTATGGCTACACCTTC

J gene: TRBJ2-1
V gene: TRBV29-1
clone size: -
D gene: -
CDR3 protein: CSVGGGVGVRYNEQFF
CDR3 DNA: TGCAGCGTTGGGGGGGGCGTGGGAGTTAGGTACAATGAGCAGTTCTTC

J gene: TRBJ2-7
V gene: TRBV4-1
clone size: -
D gene: TRBD2
CDR3 protein: CASSQARTSDYEQYF
CDR3 DNA: TGCGCCAGCAGCCAAGCCCGGACTAGCGATTACGAGCAGTACTTC

J gene: TRBJ2-1
V gene: TRBV29-1
clone size: many
D gene: TRBD2
CDR3 protein: CSVGKRLAGDGEQFF
CDR3 DNA: TGCAGCGTGGGCAAACGACTAGCGGGAGACGGTGAGCAGTTCTTC

J gene: TRBJ1-5
V gene: TRBV7-9
clone size: many
D gene: -
CDR3 protein: CASSLADQPQHF
CDR3 DNA: TGTGCCAGCAGCTTAGCGGACCAGCCCCAGCATTTT

J gene: TRBJ2-7
V gene: TRBV20-1
clone size: few
D gene: TRBD2
CDR3 protein: CSARDVGLAGGLAYEQYF
CDR3 DNA: TGCAGTGCTAGAGATGTCGGACTAGCGGGAGGATTAGCTTACGAGCAGTACTTC

J gene: TRBJ1-5
V gene: TRBV7-8
clone size: few
D gene: TRBD1
CDR3 protein: CASSWTGNQPQHF
CDR3 DNA: TGTGCCAGCAGCTGGACAGGGAATCAGCCCCAGCATTTT

J gene: TRBJ2-1
V gene: TRBV7-8
clone size: few
D gene: -
CDR3 protein: CASSNSETHPHNEQFF
CDR3 DNA: TGTGCCAGCAGTAATAGTGAGACCCATCCCCACAATGAGCAGTTCTTC

J gene: TRBJ2-7
V gene: TRBV7-9
clone size: few
D gene: TRBD1
CDR3 protein: CASTSRDSGYEQYF
CDR3 DNA: TGTGCCAGCACCTCCCGGGACAGTGGGTACGAGCAGTACTTC

J gene: TRBJ2-7
V gene: TRBV4-1
clone size: few
D gene: TRBD2
CDR3 protein: CASSQGPSGSSYEQYF
CDR3 DNA: TGCGCCAGCAGCCAAGGTCCTAGCGGGAGCTCCTACGAGCAGTACTTC

J gene: TRBJ2-5
V gene: TRBV28
clone size: many
D gene: -
CDR3 protein: CASNWGGGGRVTQYF
CDR3 DNA: TGTGCCAGCAACTGGGGTGGGGGGGGCAGAGTGACCCAGTACTTC

J gene: TRBJ1-1
V gene: TRBV6-1
clone size: many
D gene: -
CDR3 protein: CASRTVNTEAFF
CDR3 DNA: TGTGCCAGTCGGACAGTGAACACTGAAGCTTTCTTT

J gene: TRBJ2-1
V gene: TRBV27
clone size: few
D gene: -
CDR3 protein: CATSIGPVRYYEQFF
CDR3 DNA: TGTGCCACCTCCATAGGGCCGGTCCGGTACTATGAGCAGTTCTTC

J gene: TRBJ1-2
V gene: TRBV20-1
clone size: few
D gene: -
CDR3 protein: CSAIREEGLGYTF
CDR3 DNA: TGCAGTGCTATTAGAGAGGAGGGCCTTGGCTACACCTTC

J gene: TRBJ2-5
V gene: TRBV30
clone size: many
D gene: -
CDR3 protein: CAWSVLSQETQYF
CDR3 DNA: TGTGCCTGGAGTGTACTATCCCAAGAGACCCAGTACTTC

J gene: TRBJ1-5
V gene: TRBV20-1
clone size: -
D gene: -
CDR3 protein: CSASHSGGQPQHF
CDR3 DNA: TGCAGTGCTAGCCACTCAGGAGGTCAGCCCCAGCATTTT

J gene: TRBJ2-3
V gene: TRBV18
clone size: many
D gene: TRBD1
CDR3 protein: CASSPGQRADTQYF
CDR3 DNA: TGTGCCAGCTCACCGGGACAGAGAGCAGATACGCAGTATTTT

J gene: TRBJ2-2
V gene: TRBV5-1
clone size: few
D gene: -
CDR3 protein: CASSRGDINTGELFF
CDR3 DNA: TGCGCCAGCAGCCGGGGGGACATAAACACCGGGGAGCTGTTTTTT

J gene: TRBJ2-5
V gene: TRBV29-1
clone size: -
D gene: TRBD2
CDR3 protein: CSVGGLAGGPRTQYF
CDR3 DNA: TGCAGCGTTGGGGGACTAGCGGGGGGCCCAAGGACCCAGTACTTC

J gene: TRBJ2-7
V gene: TRBV20-1
clone size: many
D gene: TRBD2
CDR3 protein: CSAMDPGLAGPIYEQYF
CDR3 DNA: TGCAGTGCGATGGATCCGGGACTAGCGGGGCCGATCTACGAGCAGTACTTC

J gene: TRBJ2-5
V gene: TRBV11-2
clone size: few
D gene: -
CDR3 protein: CASNLSRDEETQYF
CDR3 DNA: TGTGCCAGCAACTTGTCGCGGGACGAAGAGACCCAGTACTTC

J gene: TRBJ2-1
V gene: TRBV20-1
clone size: -
D gene: TRBD2
CDR3 protein: CSASDSGEISANEQFF
CDR3 DNA: TGCAGTGCTAGTGATAGCGGGGAGATATCCGCCAATGAGCAGTTCTTC

J gene: TRBJ1-3
V gene: TRBV5-1
clone size: -
D gene: -
CDR3 protein: CASSLDGWTSSGNTIYF
CDR3 DNA: TGCGCCAGCAGCTTGGATGGGTGGACGAGCTCTGGAAACACCATATATTTT

J gene: TRBJ2-3
V gene: TRBV5-1
clone size: few
D gene: TRBD2
CDR3 protein: CASSLSVAGRDTQYF
CDR3 DNA: TGCGCCAGCAGCTTATCGGTAGCGGGGCGGGATACGCAGTATTTT

J gene: TRBJ1-5
V gene: TRBV30
clone size: -
D gene: -
CDR3 protein: CAWSRDTDTDTQHF
CDR3 DNA: TGTGCCTGGAGCCGGGACACTGACACAGATACGCAGCATTTT

J gene: TRBJ2-1
V gene: TRBV20-1
clone size: few
D gene: -
CDR3 protein: CSARASGTPSYNEQFF
CDR3 DNA: TGCAGTGCTAGAGCCTCCGGGACCCCCTCCTACAATGAGCAGTTCTTC

J gene: TRBJ1-4
V gene: TRBV30
clone size: many
D gene: -
CDR3 protein: CAWSVSAGDEKLFF
CDR3 DNA: TGTGCCTGGAGTGTGTCGGCAGGGGATGAAAAACTGTTTTTT

J gene: TRBJ2-7
V gene: TRBV6-1
clone size: many
D gene: TRBD1
CDR3 protein: CASKIPEQGYEQYF
CDR3 DNA: TGTGCCAGCAAAATTCCGGAACAGGGGTACGAGCAGTACTTC

J gene: TRBJ2-7
V gene: TRBV5-1
clone size: many
D gene: -
CDR3 protein: CASSLAMEGTYEQYF
CDR3 DNA: TGCGCCAGCAGCTTGGCCATGGAGGGAACCTACGAGCAGTACTTC

J gene: TRBJ2-1
V gene: TRBV11-3
clone size: many
D gene: TRBD1
CDR3 protein: CASSLAGGADNEQFF
CDR3 DNA: TGTGCCAGCAGCTTAGCAGGGGGCGCTGACAATGAGCAGTTCTTC

J gene: TRBJ2-7
V gene: TRBV7-8
clone size: many
D gene: -
CDR3 protein: CASSLYGSSYEQYF
CDR3 DNA: TGTGCCAGCAGCTTATATGGGAGCTCCTACGAGCAGTACTTC

J gene: TRBJ1-6
V gene: TRBV6-1
clone size: -
D gene: TRBD1
CDR3 protein: CASSPGQGADSPLHF
CDR3 DNA: TGTGCCAGCAGTCCGGGACAGGGGGCAGATTCACCCCTCCACTTT

J gene: TRBJ1-1
V gene: TRBV6-2/TRBV6-3
clone size: few
D gene: TRBD1
CDR3 protein: CASSNQGGLTEAFF
CDR3 DNA: TGTGCCAGCAGTAATCAGGGGGGGTTAACTGAAGCTTTCTTT

J gene: TRBJ1-1
V gene: TRBV3-1
clone size: many
D gene: -
CDR3 protein: CASSQITSEAFF
CDR3 DNA: TGTGCCAGCAGTCAAATCACTTCTGAAGCTTTCTTT

J gene: TRBJ1-1
V gene: TRBV2
clone size: many
D gene: -
CDR3 protein: CASSGRENTEAFF
CDR3 DNA: TGTGCCAGCAGTGGACGGGAAAACACTGAAGCTTTCTTT

J gene: TRBJ1-1
V gene: TRBV29-1
clone size: many
D gene: -
CDR3 protein: CSVRRVNTEAFF
CDR3 DNA: TGCAGCGTTCGAAGAGTGAACACTGAAGCTTTCTTT

J gene: TRBJ2-1
V gene: TRBV7-9
clone size: few
D gene: -
CDR3 protein: CASSLAEPYNEQFF
CDR3 DNA: TGTGCCAGCAGCTTGGCGGAACCCTACAATGAGCAGTTCTTC

J gene: TRBJ2-3
V gene: TRBV7-3
clone size: many
D gene: TRBD2
CDR3 protein: CASSSPPGLAGESDTQYF
CDR3 DNA: TGTGCCAGCAGCTCACCTCCGGGACTAGCGGGGGAATCAGATACGCAGTATTTT

J gene: TRBJ2-7
V gene: TRBV5-8
clone size: -
D gene: TRBD2
CDR3 protein: CASSRGGGLGTYEQYF
CDR3 DNA: TGTGCCAGCAGCCGAGGCGGGGGTTTGGGGACCTACGAGCAGTACTTC

J gene: TRBJ1-2
V gene: TRBV5-6
clone size: -
D gene: -
CDR3 protein: CASSPAYGESYTF
CDR3 DNA: TGTGCCAGCAGCCCCGCATACGGGGAAAGCTACACCTTC

J gene: TRBJ1-1
V gene: TRBV20-1
clone size: many
D gene: TRBD1
CDR3 protein: CSATGTGRGRNTEAFF
CDR3 DNA: TGCAGTGCTACTGGGACAGGGCGGGGGAGGAACACTGAAGCTTTCTTT

J gene: TRBJ1-1
V gene: TRBV3-1
clone size: many
D gene: -
CDR3 protein: CASSQDLLGQTEAFF
CDR3 DNA: TGTGCCAGCAGCCAAGATTTATTAGGGCAGACTGAAGCTTTCTTT

J gene: TRBJ1-5
V gene: TRBV6-5
clone size: -
D gene: TRBD1
CDR3 protein: CASSYPPPILDRAQQPQHF
CDR3 DNA: TGTGCCAGCAGTTACCCACCACCCATTCTCGACAGGGCTCAACAGCCCCAGCATTTT

J gene: TRBJ2-3
V gene: TRBV7-9
clone size: many
D gene: -
CDR3 protein: CASSLVGGYTQYF
CDR3 DNA: TGTGCCAGCAGCTTAGTTGGGGGATATACGCAGTATTTT

J gene: TRBJ2-3
V gene: TRBV7-2
clone size: many
D gene: TRBD2
CDR3 protein: CASSRLAGGNTDTQYF
CDR3 DNA: TGTGCCAGCAGTCGACTAGCGGGGGGTAACACAGATACGCAGTATTTT

J gene: TRBJ2-5
V gene: TRBV12-3/TRBV12-4
clone size: few
D gene: TRBD2
CDR3 protein: CACGSRWEGRSTQETQYF
CDR3 DNA: TGTGCCTGCGGGAGTAGGTGGGAGGGCCGAAGTACTCAAGAGACCCAGTACTTC

J gene: TRBJ2-5
V gene: TRBV7-9
clone size: -
D gene: TRBD1
CDR3 protein: CASSSNSGQQETQYF
CDR3 DNA: TGTGCCAGCAGCTCAAACTCGGGACAGCAAGAGACCCAGTACTTC

J gene: TRBJ1-1
V gene: TRBV2
clone size: many
D gene: TRBD1
CDR3 protein: CASSEDTGGGTEAFF
CDR3 DNA: TGTGCCAGCAGTGAGGATACAGGGGGCGGTACTGAAGCTTTCTTT

J gene: TRBJ2-2
V gene: TRBV5-1
clone size: -
D gene: -
CDR3 protein: CASRRGEHGNTGELFF
CDR3 DNA: TGCGCCAGCAGGAGAGGGGAACACGGGAACACCGGGGAGCTGTTTTTT